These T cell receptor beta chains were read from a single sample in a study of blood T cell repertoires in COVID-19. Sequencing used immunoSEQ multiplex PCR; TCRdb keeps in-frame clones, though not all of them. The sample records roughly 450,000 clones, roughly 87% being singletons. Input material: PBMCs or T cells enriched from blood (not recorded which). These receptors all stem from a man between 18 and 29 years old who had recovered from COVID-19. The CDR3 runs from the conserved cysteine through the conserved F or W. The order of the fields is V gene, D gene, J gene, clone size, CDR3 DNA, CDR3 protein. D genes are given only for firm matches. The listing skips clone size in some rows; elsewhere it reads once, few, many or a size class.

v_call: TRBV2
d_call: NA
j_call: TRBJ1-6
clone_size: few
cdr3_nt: TGTGCCAGCCGCGGGGAGGGGGGCAAATCACCCCTCCACTTT
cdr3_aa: CASRGEGGKSPLHF

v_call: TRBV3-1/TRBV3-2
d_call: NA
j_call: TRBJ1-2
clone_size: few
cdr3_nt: TGTGCCAGCAGCCATCGCAGTCTGGAGTATGGCTACACCTTC
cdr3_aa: CASSHRSLEYGYTF

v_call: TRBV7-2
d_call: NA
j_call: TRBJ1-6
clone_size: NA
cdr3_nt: TGTGCCAGCAGCTTAAGGGGACTTGTCGGTTCACCCCTCCACTTT
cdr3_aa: CASSLRGLVGSPLHF

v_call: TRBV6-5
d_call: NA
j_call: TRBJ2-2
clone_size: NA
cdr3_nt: TGTGCCAGCAGTCCGGCGCGGAGGACCGGGGAGCTGTTTTTT
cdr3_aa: CASSPARRTGELFF

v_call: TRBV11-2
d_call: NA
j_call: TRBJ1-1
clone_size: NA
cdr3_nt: TGTGCCAGCAGCCATAGCGGGGGAAAATGGAAAACTGAAGCTTTCTTT
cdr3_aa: CASSHSGGKWKTEAFF

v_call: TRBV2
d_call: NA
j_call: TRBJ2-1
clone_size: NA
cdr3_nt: TGTGCCAGCTATGACCAGCGGCCCCTTCACAATGAGCAGTTCTTC
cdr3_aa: CASYDQRPLHNEQFF

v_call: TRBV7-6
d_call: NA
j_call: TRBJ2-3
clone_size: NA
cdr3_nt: TGTGCCAGCACCCTGCGGGGCGGGCGGGCAGATACGCAGTATTTT
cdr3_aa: CASTLRGGRADTQYF

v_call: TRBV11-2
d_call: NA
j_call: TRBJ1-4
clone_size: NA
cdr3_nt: TGTGCCAGCAGACCTCGGACAGCAAATGAAAAACTGTTTTTT
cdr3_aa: CASRPRTANEKLFF

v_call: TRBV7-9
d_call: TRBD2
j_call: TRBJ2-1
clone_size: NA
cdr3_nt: TGTGCCAGCCGCCCTAGCGGGAGGAACAATGAGCAGTTCTTC
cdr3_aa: CASRPSGRNNEQFF

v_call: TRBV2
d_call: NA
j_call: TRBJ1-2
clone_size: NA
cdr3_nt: TGTGCCAGCAAGATAAGCTCACTCAACTATGGCTACACCTTC
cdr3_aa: CASKISSLNYGYTF

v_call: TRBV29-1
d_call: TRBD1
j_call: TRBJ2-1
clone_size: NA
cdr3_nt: TGCAGCGTACCGGGACAGGGGATCCATGAGCAGTTCTTC
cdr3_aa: CSVPGQGIHEQFF

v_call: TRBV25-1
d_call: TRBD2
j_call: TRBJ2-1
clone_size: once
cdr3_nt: TGTGCCAGCAGTGAATCACTAGCGACTTACAATGAGCAGTTCTTC
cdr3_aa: CASSESLATYNEQFF

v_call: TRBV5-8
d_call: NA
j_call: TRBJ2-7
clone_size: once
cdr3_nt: TGTGCCAGCAGCCCCTTGGACAGCCTTACCTACGAGCAGTACTTC
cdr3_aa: CASSPLDSLTYEQYF

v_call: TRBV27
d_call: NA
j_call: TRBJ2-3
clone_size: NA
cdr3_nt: TGTGCCAGCAGTTCCCAGGGGCCAGATACGCAGTATTTT
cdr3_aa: CASSSQGPDTQYF

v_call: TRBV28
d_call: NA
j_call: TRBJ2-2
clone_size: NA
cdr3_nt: TGTGCCTGTTTTTCCGGGGAGAAAGGGAACACCGGGGAGCTGTTTTTT
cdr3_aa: CACFSGEKGNTGELFF

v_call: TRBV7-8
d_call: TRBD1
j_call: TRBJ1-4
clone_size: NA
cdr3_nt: TGTGCCAGCAGCTTAAGGGGGGACAGGGATGAAAAACTGTTTTTT
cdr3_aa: CASSLRGDRDEKLFF

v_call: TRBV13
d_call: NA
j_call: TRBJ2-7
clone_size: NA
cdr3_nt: TGTGCCAGCAGTCACAAAGGTCAGGCCTACGAGCAGTACTTC
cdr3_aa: CASSHKGQAYEQYF

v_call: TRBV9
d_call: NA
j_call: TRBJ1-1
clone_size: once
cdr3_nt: TGTGCCAGCAGCGTAGGACCCGCCAGGGGTGCTACTGAAGCTTTCTTT
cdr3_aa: CASSVGPARGATEAFF

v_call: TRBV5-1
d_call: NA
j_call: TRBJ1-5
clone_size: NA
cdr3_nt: TGCGCCAGCAGCTGGGGGCCTGGTCAGCCCCAGCATTTT
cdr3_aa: CASSWGPGQPQHF

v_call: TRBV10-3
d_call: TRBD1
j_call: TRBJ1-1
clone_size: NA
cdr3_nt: TGTGCCATCAGTGATAAGGGGGCGGACACTGAAGCTTTCTTT
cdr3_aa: CAISDKGADTEAFF

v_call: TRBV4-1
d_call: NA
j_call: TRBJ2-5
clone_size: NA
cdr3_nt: TGCGCCAGCAGCCAAGATCGAGGCCCGGGGACCCAGTACTTC
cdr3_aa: CASSQDRGPGTQYF

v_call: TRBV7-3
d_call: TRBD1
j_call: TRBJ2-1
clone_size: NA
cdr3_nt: TGTGCCAGCAGCCCAGATACAGGGGCCAATGAGCAGTTCTTC
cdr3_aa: CASSPDTGANEQFF

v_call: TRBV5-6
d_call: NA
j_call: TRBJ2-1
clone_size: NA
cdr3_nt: TGTGCCAGCAGCGTCGGGGAGCGCCTGGTTCAAGAGCAGTTCTTC
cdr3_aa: CASSVGERLVQEQFF

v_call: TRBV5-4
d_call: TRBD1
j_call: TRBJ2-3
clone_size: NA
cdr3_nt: TGTGCCAGCAGTTGGGACAGGGGGCCGGGGTCCGCAGATACGCAGTATTTT
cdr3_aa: CASSWDRGPGSADTQYF

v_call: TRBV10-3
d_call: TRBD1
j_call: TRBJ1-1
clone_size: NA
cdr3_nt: TGTGCCATCAGGGCAGCAGGGGGAAAGAACACTGAAGCTTTCTTT
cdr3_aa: CAIRAAGGKNTEAFF

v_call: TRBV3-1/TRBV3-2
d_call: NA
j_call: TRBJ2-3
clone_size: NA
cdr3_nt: TGTGCCAGCAGCCTCTTAACAGATACGCAGTATTTT
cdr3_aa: CASSLLTDTQYF

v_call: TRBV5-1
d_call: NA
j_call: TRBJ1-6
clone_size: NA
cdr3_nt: TGCGCCAGCAGCCACGGAGCGGGGTCACCCCTCCACTTT
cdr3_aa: CASSHGAGSPLHF

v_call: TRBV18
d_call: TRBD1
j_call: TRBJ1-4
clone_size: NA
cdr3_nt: TGTGCCAGCTCACCGCGGACAGGGGGTGAAAAACTGTTTTTT
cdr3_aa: CASSPRTGGEKLFF

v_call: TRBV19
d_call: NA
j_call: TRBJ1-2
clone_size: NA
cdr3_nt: TGTGCCAGTACCCTGGGACTGACTTCAGGCTACACCTTC
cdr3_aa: CASTLGLTSGYTF

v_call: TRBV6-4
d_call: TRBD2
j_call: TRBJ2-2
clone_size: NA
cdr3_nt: TGTGCCACCCAACGGACTAGCGGGAGAATCGTGACCGGGGAGCTGTTTTTT
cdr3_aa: CATQRTSGRIVTGELFF

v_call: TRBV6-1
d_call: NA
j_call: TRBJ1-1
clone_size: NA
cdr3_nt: TGTGCCAGCAGTGAGAGCACGAACACTGAAGCTTTCTTT
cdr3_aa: CASSESTNTEAFF

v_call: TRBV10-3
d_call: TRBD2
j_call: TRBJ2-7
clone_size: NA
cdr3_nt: TGTGCCATCAGTGACCCGGTGACCGGGAGGGCCTTACTCTACGAGCAGTACTTC
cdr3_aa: CAISDPVTGRALLYEQYF

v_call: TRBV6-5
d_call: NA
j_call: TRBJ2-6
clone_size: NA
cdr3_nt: TGTGCCAGCAGTTACTTCGGCTCTGGGGCCAACGTCCTGACTTTC
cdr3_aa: CASSYFGSGANVLTF

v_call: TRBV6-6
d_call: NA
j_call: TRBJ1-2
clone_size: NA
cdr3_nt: TGTGCCAGCAGTCTACACAATCCGGGGGTTAGCTATGCCGGCTACACCTTC
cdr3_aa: CASSLHNPGVSYAGYTF

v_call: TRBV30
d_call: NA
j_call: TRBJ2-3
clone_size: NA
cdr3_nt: TGTGCCTGGAGCTCCGGGACAGATACGCAGTATTTT
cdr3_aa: CAWSSGTDTQYF

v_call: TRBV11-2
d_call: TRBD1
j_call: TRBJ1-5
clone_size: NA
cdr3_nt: TGTGCCAGCAGCCCGGGACAGTGGGACAATCAGCCCCAGCATTTT
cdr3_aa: CASSPGQWDNQPQHF

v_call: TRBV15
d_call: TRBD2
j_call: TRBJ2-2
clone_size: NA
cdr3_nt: TGTGCCACCAGCAGAGATCTAGCGGGGGGCACCGGGGAGCTGTTTTTT
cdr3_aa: CATSRDLAGGTGELFF

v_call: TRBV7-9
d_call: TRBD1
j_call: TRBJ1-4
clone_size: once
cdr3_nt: TGTGCCAGCAGCCTCGGGGACAGGGTATGGGAAAAACTGTTTTTT
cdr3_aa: CASSLGDRVWEKLFF

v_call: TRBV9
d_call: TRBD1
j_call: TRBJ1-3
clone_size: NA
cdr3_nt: TGTGCCAGCAGCGTAGATGGGACAGCTTTCGGAAACACCATATATTTT
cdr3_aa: CASSVDGTAFGNTIYF

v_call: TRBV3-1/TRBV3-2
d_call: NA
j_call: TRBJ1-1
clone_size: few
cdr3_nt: TGTGCCAGCAGCCAATTCCGGAACACTGAAGCTTTCTTT
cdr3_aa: CASSQFRNTEAFF

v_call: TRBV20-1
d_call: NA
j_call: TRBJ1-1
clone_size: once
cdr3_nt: TGCAGTGCAGGGGATGGGACTGAAGCTTTCTTT
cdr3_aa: CSAGDGTEAFF

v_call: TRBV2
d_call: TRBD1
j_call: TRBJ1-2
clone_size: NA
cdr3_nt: TGTGCCAGCAGGGCCCAGGGGGCGGAAGGCTACACCTTC
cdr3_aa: CASRAQGAEGYTF

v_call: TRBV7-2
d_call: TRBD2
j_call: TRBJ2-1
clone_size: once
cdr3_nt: TGTGCCAGCAGATACCGAGCGGGAGGGTATGAGCAGTTCTTC
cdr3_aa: CASRYRAGGYEQFF

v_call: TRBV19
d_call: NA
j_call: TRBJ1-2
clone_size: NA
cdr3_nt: TGTGCCAGTAGTATAGTCCTTAACTATGGCTACACCTTC
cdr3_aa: CASSIVLNYGYTF

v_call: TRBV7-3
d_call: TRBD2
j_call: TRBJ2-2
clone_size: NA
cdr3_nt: TGTGCCAGCAGCTTAAGCGGGGGTTCCACCGGGGAGCTGTTTTTT
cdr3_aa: CASSLSGGSTGELFF

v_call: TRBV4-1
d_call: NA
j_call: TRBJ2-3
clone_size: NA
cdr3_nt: TGCGCCAGCAGCAATCCCCCTCGAGCGCGGACGCAGTATTTT
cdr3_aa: CASSNPPRARTQYF